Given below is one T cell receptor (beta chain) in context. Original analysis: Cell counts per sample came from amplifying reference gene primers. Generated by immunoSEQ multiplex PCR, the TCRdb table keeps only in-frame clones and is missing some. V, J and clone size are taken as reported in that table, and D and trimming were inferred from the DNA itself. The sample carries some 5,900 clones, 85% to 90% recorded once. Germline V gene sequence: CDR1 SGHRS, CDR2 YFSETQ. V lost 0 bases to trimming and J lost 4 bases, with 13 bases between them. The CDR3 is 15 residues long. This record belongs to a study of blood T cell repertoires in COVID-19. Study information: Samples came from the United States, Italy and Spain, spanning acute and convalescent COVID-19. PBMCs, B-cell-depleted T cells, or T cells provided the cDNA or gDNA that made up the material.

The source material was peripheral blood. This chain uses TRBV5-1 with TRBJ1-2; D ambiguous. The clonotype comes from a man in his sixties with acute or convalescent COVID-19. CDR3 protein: CASSLVVGPVYGYTF. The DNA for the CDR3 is TGCGCCAGCAGCTTGGTAGTGGGCCCAGTCTATGGCTACACCTTC.